This paragraph reports one TCR beta chain. These data originate in a study of blood T cell repertoires in COVID-19. Across the whole study: Sources were T cells, B-cell-depleted T cells, or PBMCs; the material itself was cDNA or gDNA.

There are 14 residues in the CDR3. CDR1 is MDHEN and CDR2 is SYDVKM in the germline V gene. J was trimmed by 3 bases and V by 1 base; bases with no gene match: 2. The data were produced by immunoSEQ multiplex PCR, yet TCRdb's version contains in-frame clones alone and is incomplete. The sample holds a few hundred thousand clones, approximately 80% seen once. The sample comprised peripheral blood. The TCR sequence derives from a human donor with acute or convalescent COVID-19. The donor label of this sample is uncertain. The chain joins TRBV28 to TRBJ1-1; 7 bases line up with TRBD1. The CDR3 here is CASSLYRGDTEAFF. The CDR3, as DNA: TGTGCCAGCAGTTTATACAGGGGAGACACTGAAGCTTTCTTT.